The 13 T cell receptor beta chains below were found in one sample sequenced in a study of identical twins. TCRdb redid the calling of the 5' RACE reads with MiXCR, one entry per CDR3 protein. The sample records 230,000 or so distinct CDR3 sequences, about 8.9% being singletons. This same sample was also part of a study on yellow fever vaccine responses in identical twins.

The sample taken for sequencing was CD8+ T cells sorted from blood. Every receptor here comes from a woman under 30 in good health.

The chain uses TRBV19 and TRBJ2-1; a possible D gene is TRBD1 (5 bases). V lost 3 bases, J lost 8 bases, and 17 bases lay in between. This CDR3 is 15 amino acids long. In germline, CDR1 is LNHDA, CDR2 SQIVND (reference sequence). The CDR3 bases are TGTGCCAGTAGTATGTATAGCAGGGCGATGGATGAGCAGTTCTTC. This codes for CASSMYSRAMDEQFF.

The chain employs TRBV11-1 and TRBJ2-1; no clear D gene. The CDR3 has 14 residues. CDR1 and CDR2 (germline): SGHAT, FQDESV (reference sequence). V dropped 5 bases and J dropped 7 bases, with 15 bases sitting between them. The CDR3 sequence: CASSPDGHLNEQFF. CDR3 coding DNA: TGTGCCAGCAGCCCCGACGGCCACCTTAATGAGCAGTTCTTC.

V gene TRBV28 combines with J gene TRBJ2-5, with TRBD1 as a possible D gene (5 bases). CDR1 is MDHEN and CDR2 is SYDVKM in the germline V gene. This CDR3 has 18 amino acids. Trimming pared 3 bases from V and 5 bases from J, leaving 25 bases between. The CDR3 nucleotides are TGTGCCAGCAGTTTCTCGGCAAACTTCCTTCAGGGTAGGGAGACCCAGTACTTC. Translated, it gives CASSFSANFLQGRETQYF. The full variable domain, its missing parts supplied by reference TRBV28 and TRBJ2-5, is DVKVTQSSRYLVKRTGEKVFLECVQDMDHENMFWYRQDPGLGLRLIYFSYDVKMKEKGDIPEGYSVSREKKERFSLILESASTNQTSMYLCASSFSANFLQGRETQYFGPGTRLLVL.

In its sample, this clonotype was seen a few times. This chain joins TRBV29-1 and TRBJ2-7; TRBD1 agrees at 7 bases. This CDR3 comprises 13 residues. The germline V gene has CDR1 SQVTM and CDR2 ANQGSEA. The trim removed 6 bases at V and 2 bases at J, leaving 7 bases unmatched. The DNA of the CDR3 is TGCAGCGTCCTCGACAGGGTCCCCTACGAGCAGTACTTC. Translating it yields CSVLDRVPYEQYF.

The genes are TRBV7-3 and TRBJ1-1; tentative D call: TRBD1 (6 bases). Germline-derived CDR1 and CDR2 are SGHTA and FQGTGA. CDR3 size: 15 residues. V was cut by 6 bases and J by 1 base, with 15 bases left in between. The CDR3 here is CASRSIQGANTEAFF. CDR3 sequence (DNA): TGTGCCAGCAGGTCAATACAGGGAGCGAACACTGAAGCTTTCTTT.

This clonotype turned up a few times. The DNA of the CDR3 is TGTGCCAGCAGCTTCACAGGAGCCACAGATACGCAGTATTTT. Its translation: CASSFTGATDTQYF. This chain joins TRBV13 and TRBJ2-3; weak D call: TRBD1 (5 bases). CDR3 length equals 14 residues. Germline V gene sequence: CDR1 PRHDT, CDR2 FYEKMQ (reference sequence). V was cut by 3 bases and J by 2 bases, with 9 bases left in between. The variable domain in full, completed from reference TRBV13 and TRBJ2-3, reads AAGVIQSPRHLIKEKRETATLKCYPIPRHDTVYWYQQGPGQDPQFLISFYEKMQSDKGSIPDRFSAQQFSDYHSELNMSSLELGDSALYFCASSFTGATDTQYFGPGTRLTVL.

The rearrangement uses TRBV12-3 or TRBV12-4 and TRBJ2-3, with TRBD2 identical over 11 bases. CDR3 length equals 18 residues. V lost 3 bases, J lost 0 bases, and 8 bases stayed unmatched. CDR3 nucleotide sequence: TGTGCCAGCAGTTTTGGACTAGCGGGTGGTGCTAGCACAGATACGCAGTATTTT. As protein: CASSFGLAGGASTDTQYF.

This clonotype was counted only a few times. The V gene is TRBV29-1, the J gene TRBJ2-7; maybe TRBD2 (6 bases). V lost 6 bases, J lost 5 bases, and 20 bases lay in between. This CDR3 has 14 residues. Germline CDR1 and CDR2: SQVTM and ANQGSEA. DNA for the CDR3: TGCAGCGTATTCTTAATGGGGGGAGTTAACGAGCAGTACTTC. This sequence encodes CSVFLMGGVNEQYF.

This clonotype appeared a few times. The chain uses TRBV7-9 and TRBJ2-3; 10 bases fit TRBD2. This CDR3 spans 16 amino acids. Unmatched junction bases numbered 3, after V lost 1 base and J lost 2 bases. In germline, CDR1 is SEHNR, CDR2 FQNEAQ (reference sequence). The chain's CDR3 is CASSLGSGGITDTQYF. The DNA of the CDR3 is TGTGCCAGCAGCTTAGGTAGCGGGGGGATCACAGATACGCAGTATTTT.

There are many counts of this clonotype. The chain links TRBV4-3 to TRBJ2-2; 12 bases fit TRBD1. Germline V gene sequence: CDR1 LGHNA, CDR2 YSLEER. Losses at the gene ends were 6 bases for V and 4 bases for J; bases not matched to a gene: 6. The CDR3 sequence is 16 residues long. CDR3 sequence reads: CASSLGTGGSTGELFF. DNA for the CDR3: TGCGCCAGCAGTCTAGGGACAGGGGGCTCCACCGGGGAGCTGTTTTTT.

The V and J genes are TRBV11-3 and TRBJ2-1; D perhaps matches TRBD2 (7 bases). This CDR3 is 16 amino acids long. V dropped 1 base and J dropped 1 base, with 11 bases sitting between them. The germline gives CDR1 SGHNT, CDR2 YENEEA. The CDR3 is CASSLVGGDSYNEQFF. The CDR3 nucleotides are TGTGCCAGCAGCTTAGTAGGGGGGGATTCCTACAATGAGCAGTTCTTC.

The chain is built from TRBV5-1 and TRBJ1-1; 10 bases are shared with TRBD1. Looked up from germline, CDR1 is SGHRS and CDR2 is YFSETQ. V was pared by 0 bases and J by 4 bases, with 3 bases of the junction left unmatched. CDR3 size: 15 residues. The CDR3 spells CASSLETGGITEAFF. The DNA for the CDR3 is TGCGCCAGCAGCTTGGAGACAGGGGGCATCACTGAAGCTTTCTTT. The variable domain in full, completed from reference TRBV5-1 and TRBJ1-1, reads KAGVTQTPRYLIKTRGQQVTLSCSPISGHRSVSWYQQTPGQGLQFLFEYFSETQRNKGNFPGRFSGRQFSNSRSEMNVSTLELGDSALYLCASSLETGGITEAFFGQGTRLTVV.

This rearrangement joins TRBV6-1 to TRBJ2-5; D ambiguous. Trimming took 6 bases from V and 7 from J, leaving 18 bases between them. CDR3 size: 14 residues. Per the germline V gene, CDR1 is MNHNS and CDR2 is SASEGT. The CDR3 loop is CASRTTLEDGTQYF. The CDR3 nucleotides read TGTGCCAGCAGAACTACACTGGAAGATGGGACCCAGTACTTC.